These T cell receptor beta chains were read from a single sample in a study of blood T cell repertoires in COVID-19. The method was immunoSEQ multiplex PCR; TCRdb's version includes in-frame clones alone and lacks a portion of them. The sample holds approximately 140,000 clones, approximately 80% seen once. The sequenced sample consisted of peripheral blood. These receptors were taken from a man aged 60 to 69 with active or convalescent COVID-19. The CDR3 runs from the conserved cysteine through the conserved F or W.

j_call cdr3_length v_call cdr3_aa
TRBJ2-7 11 TRBV11-1 CASSDTLEQYF
TRBJ2-1 15 TRBV30 CAWRQLTGGWDEQFF
TRBJ2-3 16 TRBV9 CASSVTWGVGTDTQYF
TRBJ2-2 18 TRBV4-3 CASSQDSPSGSGTGELFF
TRBJ2-3 18 TRBV5-5 CASSLARVRDLNTDTQYF
TRBJ1-1 14 TRBV27 CASSRQGSLSEAFF
TRBJ2-7 16 TRBV6-6 CASTYNRRELSYEQYF
TRBJ2-3 14 TRBV7-2 CASSLERGMNTQYF
TRBJ1-4 16 TRBV5-4 CASSLSPGTGNEKLFF
TRBJ2-2 15 TRBV28 CASSRDRGDTGELFF
TRBJ2-7 16 TRBV18 CASSRGQGSDTYEQYF
TRBJ2-7 13 TRBV7-2 CASSLRGPGQQYF
TRBJ2-7 12 TRBV12-5 CASGLGQGKQYF
TRBJ2-3 20 TRBV4-2 CASSQEFMASGTEDTDTQYF
TRBJ2-1 16 TRBV5-1 CASSRNGQGDINEQFF
TRBJ2-2 15 TRBV10-1 CARSFPGTNTGELFF
TRBJ1-5 15 TRBV27 CASSLMAGDYQPQHF
TRBJ1-2 13 TRBV15 CATSSRTGGGYTF
TRBJ1-1 20 TRBV6-2/TRBV6-3 CASSYSRNIRAGGASTEAFF
TRBJ1-1 20 TRBV28 CASSLPSYGGGRSLNTEAFF
TRBJ2-5 14 TRBV18 CASSTGQSQETQYF
TRBJ1-6 12 TRBV29-1 CSGRDGNSPLHF
TRBJ1-4 15 TRBV16 CASSQVGGTNEKLFF
TRBJ1-1 13 TRBV2 CASSFTGKLEAFF
TRBJ2-3 15 TRBV6-4 CASSDGTSLTDTQYF
TRBJ2-3 15 TRBV3-1/TRBV3-2 CASSQDLAAQDTQYF
TRBJ1-1 13 TRBV18 CASSRDRNTEAFF
TRBJ2-7 13 TRBV6-5 CASSYSTGGEQYF
TRBJ1-5 14 TRBV18 CASSPQASNQPQHF
TRBJ1-1 12 TRBV5-6 CASSLVQTEAFF
TRBJ1-4 15 TRBV11-2 CASSLQQGANEKLFF
TRBJ2-1 19 TRBV24-1 CATSDLQVGLAGEMSEQFF
TRBJ1-1 13 TRBV29-1 CSAASRGGTEAFF
TRBJ2-7 16 TRBV5-4 CASSPGTSGRYGVQYF
TRBJ2-1 16 TRBV18 CASSPTPDRRANEQFF